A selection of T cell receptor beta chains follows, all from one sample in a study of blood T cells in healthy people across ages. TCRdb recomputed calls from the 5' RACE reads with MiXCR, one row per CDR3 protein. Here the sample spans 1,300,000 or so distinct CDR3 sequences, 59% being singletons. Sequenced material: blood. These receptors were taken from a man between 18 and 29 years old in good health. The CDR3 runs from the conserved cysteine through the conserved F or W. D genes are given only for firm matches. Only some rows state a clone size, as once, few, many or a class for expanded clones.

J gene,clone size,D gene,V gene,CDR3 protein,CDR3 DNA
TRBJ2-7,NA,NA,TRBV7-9,CASSLADTAYEQYF,TGTGCCAGCAGCTTAGCGGACACGGCATACGAGCAGTACTTC
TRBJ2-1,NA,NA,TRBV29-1,CSTLRGWEQFF,TGCAGCACTCTTAGGGGATGGGAGCAGTTCTTC
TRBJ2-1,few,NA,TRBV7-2,CASSLRAPSSYNEQFF,TGTGCCAGCAGCTTAAGAGCGCCGAGCTCCTACAATGAGCAGTTCTTC
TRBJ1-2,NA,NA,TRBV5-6,CASSSGGKPYGYTF,TGTGCCAGCAGCTCGGGGGGGAAACCCTATGGCTACACCTTC
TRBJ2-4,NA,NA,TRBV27,CASSYVPGIQYF,TGTGCCAGCAGTTACGTCCCGGGCATTCAGTACTTC
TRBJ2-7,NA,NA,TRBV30,CAWSVRFYEQYF,TGTGCCTGGAGTGTAAGATTCTACGAGCAGTACTTC
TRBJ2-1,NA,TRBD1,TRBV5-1,CASSHDRGLKESYNEQFF,TGCGCCAGCAGTCACGACAGGGGGCTTAAGGAGTCCTACAATGAGCAGTTCTTC
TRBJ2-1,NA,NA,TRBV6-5,CASSSTRMVFF,TGTGCCAGCAGTTCGACGCGGATGGTGTTCTTC
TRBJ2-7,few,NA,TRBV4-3,CASSRVRDGDEQYF,TGCGCCAGCAGCCGCGTTCGAGACGGGGACGAGCAGTACTTC
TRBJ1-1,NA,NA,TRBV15,CATSSSTEAFF,TGTGCCACCAGCAGTAGCACTGAAGCTTTCTTT
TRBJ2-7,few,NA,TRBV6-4,CASSEDRVDSEYPYEQYF,TGTGCCAGCAGTGAGGACAGAGTAGACTCTGAATACCCCTACGAGCAGTACTTC
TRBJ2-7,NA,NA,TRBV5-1,CASSVEGYEQYF,TGCGCCAGCAGCGTCGAGGGGTACGAGCAGTACTTC
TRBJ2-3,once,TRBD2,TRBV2,CASILLAGRTDTQYF,TGTGCCAGCATTTTACTAGCGGGGCGCACAGATACGCAGTATTTT
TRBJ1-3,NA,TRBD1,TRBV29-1,CSVQLRQGGGSTIYF,TGCAGCGTCCAGCTTCGACAGGGTGGTGGAAGCACCATATATTTT
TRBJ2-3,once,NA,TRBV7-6,CASSTVEDTQYF,TGTGCCAGCAGCACAGTGGAGGATACGCAGTATTTT
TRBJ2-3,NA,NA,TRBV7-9,CSQDRTRNDTQYF,TGTTCTCAAGACAGGACAAGGAACGATACGCAGTATTTT
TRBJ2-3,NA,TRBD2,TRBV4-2,CASSQSHGGATDTQYF,TGTGCCAGCAGCCAATCTCACGGGGGGGCAACGGATACGCAGTATTTT
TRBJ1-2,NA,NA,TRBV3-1,CASSPQWGYGYTF,TGTGCCAGCAGCCCGCAGTGGGGTTATGGCTACACCTTC
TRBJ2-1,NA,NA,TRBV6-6,CASSYAAGDIDEQFF,TGTGCCAGCAGTTACGCGGCAGGGGATATAGATGAGCAGTTCTTC
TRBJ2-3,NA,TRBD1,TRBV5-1,CASTLIISGTGADTQYF,TGCGCCAGCACCCTAATAATCTCCGGGACAGGCGCAGATACGCAGTATTTT
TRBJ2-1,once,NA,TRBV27,CASSRTVYPGDNEQFF,TGTGCCAGCAGCCGAACGGTCTACCCGGGCGACAATGAGCAGTTCTTC
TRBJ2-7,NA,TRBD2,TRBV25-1,CASSEYGGAGFEQYF,TGTGCCAGCAGTGAATACGGGGGGGCCGGGTTCGAGCAGTACTTC
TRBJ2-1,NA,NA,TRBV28,CASSLSRRQFF,TGTGCCAGCAGTTTAAGCCGAAGGCAGTTCTTC
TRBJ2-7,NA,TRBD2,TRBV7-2,CASSVAGAGYEQYF,TGTGCCAGCAGCGTAGCGGGGGCTGGGTACGAGCAGTACTTC
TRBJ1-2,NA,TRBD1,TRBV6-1,CASSEAQGTGVWYTF,TGTGCCAGCAGTGAAGCGCAGGGGACAGGGGTGTGGTACACCTTC
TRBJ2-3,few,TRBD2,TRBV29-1,CSVETGTSGITDTQYF,TGCAGCGTTGAAACGGGGACTAGCGGGATCACAGATACGCAGTATTTT
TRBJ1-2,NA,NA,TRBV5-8,CASSLARPNYGYTF,TGTGCCAGCAGCTTAGCCAGGCCCAACTATGGCTACACCTTC
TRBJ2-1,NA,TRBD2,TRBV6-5,CASSYSRTSGGPNYYNEQFF,TGTGCCAGCAGTTACTCGCGAACTAGCGGGGGCCCGAATTATTACAATGAGCAGTTCTTC
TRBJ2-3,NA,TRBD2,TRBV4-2,CASSRTSGGTTDTQYF,TGTGCCAGCAGCCGGACTAGCGGGGGGACCACAGATACGCAGTATTTT
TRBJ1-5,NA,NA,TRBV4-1,CASSQDRTGRQPQHF,TGCGCCAGCAGCCAAGATAGAACGGGGAGACAGCCCCAGCATTTT
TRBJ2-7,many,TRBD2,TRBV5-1,CASSLELAGVYEQYF,TGCGCCAGCAGCTTGGAACTAGCGGGAGTCTACGAGCAGTACTTC
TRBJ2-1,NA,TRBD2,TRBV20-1,CSAQVAGGPYNEQFF,TGCAGTGCCCAAGTAGCGGGGGGCCCTTACAATGAGCAGTTCTTC
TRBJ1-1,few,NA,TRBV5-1,CASSRGGNLNTEAFF,TGCGCCAGCAGCCGGGGGGGCAACCTGAACACTGAAGCTTTCTTT
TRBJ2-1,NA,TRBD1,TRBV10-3,CAISAGQGGGNEQFF,TGTGCCATCAGTGCGGGACAGGGTGGAGGCAATGAGCAGTTCTTC
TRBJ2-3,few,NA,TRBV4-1,CASSQDRSRPFTDTQYF,TGCGCCAGCAGCCAAGATCGTTCAAGGCCTTTCACAGATACGCAGTATTTT
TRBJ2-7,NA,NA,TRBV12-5,CASGSKRYGESYNEQYF,TGTGCTAGTGGTTCCAAGCGGTACGGGGAGTCCTACAATGAGCAGTACTTC
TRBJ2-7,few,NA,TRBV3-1,CASSQSPAYEQYF,TGTGCCAGCAGCCAAAGTCCGGCCTACGAGCAGTACTTC
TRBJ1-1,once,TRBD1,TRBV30,CAWSTGTGTNTEAFF,TGTGCCTGGAGTACCGGGACAGGGACGAACACTGAAGCTTTCTTT
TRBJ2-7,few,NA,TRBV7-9,CASRPGTPYEQYF,TGTGCCAGCAGACCCGGGACCCCCTACGAGCAGTACTTC
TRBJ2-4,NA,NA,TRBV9,CASSVGGFKNIQYF,TGTGCCAGCAGCGTAGGGGGATTCAAAAACATTCAGTACTTC
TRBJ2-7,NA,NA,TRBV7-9,CASSPRSPHYEQYF,TGTGCCAGTAGCCCGAGGAGCCCCCACTACGAGCAGTACTTC
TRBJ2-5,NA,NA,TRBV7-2,CASSIQVETQYF,TGTGCCAGCAGCATCCAAGTGGAGACCCAGTACTTC
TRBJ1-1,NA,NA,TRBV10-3,CAGRGDRGDTEAFF,TGTGCCGGCCGGGGGGACCGAGGGGACACTGAAGCTTTCTTT
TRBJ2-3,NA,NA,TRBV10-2,CASSESRSTDTQYF,TGCGCCAGCAGTGAGTCCAGGAGCACAGATACGCAGTATTTT
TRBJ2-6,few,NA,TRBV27,CASMEISGANVLTF,TGTGCCAGCATGGAGATCTCTGGGGCCAACGTCCTGACTTTC
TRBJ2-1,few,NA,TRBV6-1,CASKISSYNEQFF,TGTGCCAGCAAGATAAGCTCCTACAATGAGCAGTTCTTC
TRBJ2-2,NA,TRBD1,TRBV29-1,CSVVIHRDRENTGELFF,TGCAGCGTTGTGATACACCGGGACAGGGAGAACACCGGGGAGCTGTTTTTT